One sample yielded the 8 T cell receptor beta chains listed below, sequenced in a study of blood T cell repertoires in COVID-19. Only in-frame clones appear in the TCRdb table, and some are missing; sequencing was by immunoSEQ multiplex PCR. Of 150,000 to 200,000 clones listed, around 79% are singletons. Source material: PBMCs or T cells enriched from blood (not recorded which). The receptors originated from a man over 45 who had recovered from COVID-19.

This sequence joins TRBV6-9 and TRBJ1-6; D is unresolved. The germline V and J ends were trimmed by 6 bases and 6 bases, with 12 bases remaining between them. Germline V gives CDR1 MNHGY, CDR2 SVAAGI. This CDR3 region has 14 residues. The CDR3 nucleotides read TGTGCCAGCAGCTATCCAGGACTTAATTCACCCCTCCACTTT. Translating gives CASSYPGLNSPLHF.

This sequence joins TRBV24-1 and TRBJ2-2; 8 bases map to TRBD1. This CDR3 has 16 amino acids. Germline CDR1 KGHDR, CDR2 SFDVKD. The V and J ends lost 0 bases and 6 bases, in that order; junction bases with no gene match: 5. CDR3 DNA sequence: TGTGCCACCAGTGATTTGGGGACAGGATCCGCCGGGGAGCTGTTTTTT. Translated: CATSDLGTGSAGELFF.

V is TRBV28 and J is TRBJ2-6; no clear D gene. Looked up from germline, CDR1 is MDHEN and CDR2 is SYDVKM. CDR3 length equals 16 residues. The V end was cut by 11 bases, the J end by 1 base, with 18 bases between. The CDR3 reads CASTPWARSGANVLTF. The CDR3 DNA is TGTGCCTCCACCCCGTGGGCCCGGTCTGGGGCCAACGTCCTGACTTTC. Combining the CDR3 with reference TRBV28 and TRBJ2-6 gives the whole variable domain DVKVTQSSRYLVKRTGEKVFLECVQDMDHENMFWYRQDPGLGLRLIYFSYDVKMKEKGDIPEGYSVSREKKERFSLILESASTNQTSMYLCASTPWARSGANVLTFGAGSRLTVL.

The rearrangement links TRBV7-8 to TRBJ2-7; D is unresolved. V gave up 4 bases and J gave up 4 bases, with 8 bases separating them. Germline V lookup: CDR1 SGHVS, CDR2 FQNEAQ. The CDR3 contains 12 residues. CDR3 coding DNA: TGTGCCAGCAGCTCCAACAGATACGAGCAGTACTTC. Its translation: CASSSNRYEQYF. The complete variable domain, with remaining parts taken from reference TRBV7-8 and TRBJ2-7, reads GAGVSQSPRYKVAKRGQDVALRCDPISGHVSLFWYQQALGQGPEFLTYFQNEAQLDKSGLPSDRFFAERPEGSVSTLKIQRTQQEDSAVYLCASSSNRYEQYFGPGTRLTVT.

In DNA form, the CDR3 reads TGTGCCAGCAGTTTAATAACGGGAGAAAGGGTCGAGCAGTACTTC. Its protein product is CASSLITGERVEQYF. The rearrangement joins TRBV28 to TRBJ2-7; the D gene is possibly TRBD2 (6 bases). This CDR3 is built from 15 residues. In germline, CDR1 is MDHEN, CDR2 SYDVKM. Between the trimmed V and J ends, which lost 2 bases and 6 bases, there was a span of 17 bases.

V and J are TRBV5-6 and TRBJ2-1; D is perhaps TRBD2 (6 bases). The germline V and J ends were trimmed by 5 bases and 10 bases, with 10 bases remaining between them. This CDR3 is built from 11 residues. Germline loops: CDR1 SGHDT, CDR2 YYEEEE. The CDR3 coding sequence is TGTGCCAGCAGGCGTCGGGGGGAGCAGTTCTTC. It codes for CASRRRGEQFF.

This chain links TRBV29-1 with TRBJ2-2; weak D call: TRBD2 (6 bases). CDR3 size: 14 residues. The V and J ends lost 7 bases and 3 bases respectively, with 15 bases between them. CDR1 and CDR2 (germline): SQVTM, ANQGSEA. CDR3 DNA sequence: TGCAGCGCTCAACGCTCGGGGGACACCGGGGAGCTGTTTTTT. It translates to CSAQRSGDTGELFF.

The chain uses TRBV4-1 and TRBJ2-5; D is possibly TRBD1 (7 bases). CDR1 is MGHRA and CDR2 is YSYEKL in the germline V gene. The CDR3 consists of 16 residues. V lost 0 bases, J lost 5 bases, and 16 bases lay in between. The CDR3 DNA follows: TGCGCCAGCAGCCAAGATAGGACAGGAGGGTTCGAGACCCAGTACTTC. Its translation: CASSQDRTGGFETQYF.